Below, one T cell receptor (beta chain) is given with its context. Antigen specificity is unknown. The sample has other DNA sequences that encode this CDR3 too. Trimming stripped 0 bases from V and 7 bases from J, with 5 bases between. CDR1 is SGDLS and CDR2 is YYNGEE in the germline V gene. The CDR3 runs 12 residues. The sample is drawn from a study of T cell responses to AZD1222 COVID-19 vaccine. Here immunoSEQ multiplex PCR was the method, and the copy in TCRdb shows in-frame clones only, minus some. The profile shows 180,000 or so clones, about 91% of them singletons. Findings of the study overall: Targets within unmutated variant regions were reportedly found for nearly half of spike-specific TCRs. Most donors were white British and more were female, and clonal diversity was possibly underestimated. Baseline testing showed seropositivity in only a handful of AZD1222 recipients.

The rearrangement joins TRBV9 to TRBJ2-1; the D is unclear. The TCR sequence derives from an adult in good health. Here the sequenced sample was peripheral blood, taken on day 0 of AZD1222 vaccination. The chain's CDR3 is CASSVGVNEQFF. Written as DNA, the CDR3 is TGTGCCAGCAGCGTAGGGGTGAATGAGCAGTTCTTC.